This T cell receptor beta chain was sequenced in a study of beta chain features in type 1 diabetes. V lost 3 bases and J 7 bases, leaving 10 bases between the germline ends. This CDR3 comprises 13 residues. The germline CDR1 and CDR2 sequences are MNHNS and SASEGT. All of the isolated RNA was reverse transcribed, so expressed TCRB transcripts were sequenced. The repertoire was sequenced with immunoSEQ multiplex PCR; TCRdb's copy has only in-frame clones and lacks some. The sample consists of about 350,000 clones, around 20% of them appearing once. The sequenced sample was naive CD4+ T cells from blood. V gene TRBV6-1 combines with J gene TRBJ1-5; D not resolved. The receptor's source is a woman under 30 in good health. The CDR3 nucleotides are TGTGCCAGCAGTGAGTGGGCCAGCCAGCCCCAGCATTTT. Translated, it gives CASSEWASQPQHF.